These 14 T cell receptor beta chains originate from one sample sequenced in a study of blood T cell repertoires in COVID-19. Clones were sequenced by immunoSEQ multiplex PCR, and TCRdb holds only the in-frame ones, with some missing. This sample has about 160,000 clones; roughly 80% occur once, and the top ten carry roughly 7%. The sequenced sample consisted of peripheral blood. The receptors were sampled from a woman in her 40s with COVID-19, enrolled during active disease.

This chain connects TRBV30 to TRBJ1-1; D possibly corresponds to TRBD1 (6 bases). The germline gives CDR1 GTSNPN, CDR2 SVGIG (reference sequence). V gave up 4 bases and J gave up 6 bases, with 15 bases separating them. CDR3 length equals 13 residues. CDR3 in DNA: TGTGCCTGGACACAGGGTCAGGGCGCTGAAGCTTTCTTT. It translates to CAWTQGQGAEAFF.

The V call is TRBV7-9, the J call TRBJ1-6; weak D call: TRBD1 (6 bases). With 6 bases removed from V and 10 bases from J, the gap between germline ends came to 10 bases. The CDR3 is 12 residues long. CDR1 SEHNR and CDR2 FQNEAQ come from the germline V gene (reference sequence). CDR3 sequence reads: CASRPGVSPLHF. CDR3 DNA: TGTGCCAGCAGGCCAGGGGTGTCACCCCTCCACTTT.

This chain joins TRBV5-4 and TRBJ2-5, with 9 bases matching TRBD2. Germline V gene sequence: CDR1 SGHNT, CDR2 YYREEE (reference sequence). With 4 bases clipped from V and 5 bases from J, the junction kept 9 bases outside the gene matches. The CDR3 covers 15 residues. The CDR3 here is CASSDISSGVETQYF. CDR3 in DNA: TGTGCCAGCAGCGATATTTCTAGCGGGGTTGAGACCCAGTACTTC.

This clone was observed a few times. The gene calls are TRBV6-1 and TRBJ2-7; D might be TRBD2 (6 bases). The CDR3 consists of 14 residues. The V gene's germline CDR1 is MNHNS and CDR2 SASEGT. Trimming left V 0 bases short and J 4 bases short, with 10 bases between. CDR3 DNA sequence: TGTGCCAGCAGTGAAGCCGGAGGGGAGTACGAGCAGTACGTC. Protein sequence: CASSEAGGEYEQYV.

This clone was seen only once. This chain links TRBV7-8 with TRBJ2-3, with TRBD1 matching over 7 bases. Germline values: CDR1 SGHVS, CDR2 FQNEAQ. The CDR3 extends over 16 amino acids. Trimming removed 1 base from V and 2 bases from J; junction bases left unmatched: 6. CDR3 DNA sequence: TGTGCCAGCAGCTTAGACCGGGACAGCAACACAGATACGCAGTATTTT. Translation: CASSLDRDSNTDTQYF.

The V gene is TRBV5-4, the J gene TRBJ2-3, with TRBD2 as a possible D gene (6 bases). The V gene's germline CDR1 is SGHNT and CDR2 YYREEE (reference sequence). There are 16 residues in the CDR3. V lost 4 bases and J 2 bases, leaving 17 bases between the germline ends. The chain's CDR3 is CASSRGTGPNTDTQYF. CDR3 nucleotide sequence: TGTGCCAGCAGCCGGGGGACGGGACCAAACACAGATACGCAGTATTTT. Together with reference TRBV5-4 and TRBJ2-3, the CDR3 gives the full variable domain: ETGVTQSPTHLIKTRGQQVTLRCSSQSGHNTVSWYQQALGQGPQFIFQYYREEENGRGNFPPRFSGLQFPNYSSELNVNALELDDSALYLCASSRGTGPNTDTQYFGPGTRLTVL.

This clone was observed a handful of times. This chain links TRBV10-1 with TRBJ2-7, with D hard to call. Per the germline V gene, CDR1 is WNHNN and CDR2 is SYGVQD (reference sequence). The CDR3 sequence is 14 residues long. V lost 4 bases and J 0 bases, leaving 10 bases between the germline ends. The CDR3 loop reads CASSGSHGSYEQYF. The CDR3 DNA sequence: TGCGCCAGCAGTGGGAGCCACGGCTCCTACGAGCAGTACTTC.

The chain employs TRBV7-9 and TRBJ1-5, with a possible D match to TRBD1 (5 bases). The CDR3 has 13 amino acids. V lost 10 bases and J 2 bases, leaving 12 bases between the germline ends. Per germline, CDR1 SEHNR and CDR2 FQNEAQ (reference sequence). The CDR3 coding sequence is TGTGCCACCGGGGCGGGGGGCAATCAGCCCCAGCATTTT. Protein: CATGAGGNQPQHF. Together with reference TRBV7-9 and TRBJ1-5, the CDR3 gives the full variable domain: DTGVSQNPRHKITKRGQNVTFRCDPISEHNRLYWYRQTLGQGPEFLTYFQNEAQLEKSRLLSDRFSAERPKGSFSTLEIQRTEQGDSAMYLCATGAGGNQPQHFGDGTRLSIL.

The chain uses TRBV29-1 and TRBJ2-1, with D possibly being TRBD2 (6 bases). This CDR3 is built from 14 residues. Per the germline V gene, CDR1 is SQVTM and CDR2 is ANQGSEA. V gave up 2 bases and J gave up 7 bases, with 15 bases separating them. CDR3 sequence: CSVERQGLLNEQFF. DNA of the CDR3: TGCAGCGTTGAACGCCAAGGACTATTGAATGAGCAGTTCTTC.

The chain uses TRBV9 and TRBJ1-4; TRBD1 aligns across 7 bases. Germline V gene sequence: CDR1 SGDLS, CDR2 YYNGEE. The V segment lost 4 bases and the J segment 4 bases; nucleotides outside the gene matches: 7. CDR3 length: 15 residues. DNA for the CDR3: TGTGCCAGCAGCTCGAGGACAGGTGATAATGAAAAACTGTTTTTT. This codes for CASSSRTGDNEKLFF.

The genes are TRBV12-3 or TRBV12-4 and TRBJ1-2; D not resolved. The CDR3 is made up of 11 amino acids. Trimming removed 6 bases from V and 8 bases from J, with 10 bases in between. CDR3: CASRHSGGYTF. CDR3 nucleotide sequence: TGTGCCAGCAGACACTCGGGGGGCTACACCTTC.

Only one count was recorded for this clone. The rearrangement uses TRBV19 and TRBJ1-5, with 10 bases matching TRBD1. There are 17 residues in the CDR3. Looked up from germline, CDR1 is LNHDA and CDR2 is SQIVND (reference sequence). With 4 bases clipped from V and 3 bases from J, the junction kept 9 bases outside the gene matches. For the CDR3, the DNA is TGTGCCAGTAGTAGGGGACAGGGGCCCGGCGTCAATCAGCCCCAGCATTTT. Protein sequence: CASSRGQGPGVNQPQHF.

The CDR3 protein is CASSAQSAGNTGELFF. CDR3 DNA: TGTGCCAGCAGTGCGCAGTCGGCGGGAAACACCGGGGAGCTGTTTTTT. The genes are TRBV6-4 and TRBJ2-2; tentatively, D is TRBD2 (6 bases). This CDR3 comprises 16 residues. Trimming pared 4 bases from V and 2 bases from J, leaving 14 bases between. Germline V gene lookup returns CDR1 MRHNA and CDR2 SNTAGT.

V is TRBV28 and J is TRBJ2-5, with D perhaps matching TRBD1 (5 bases). This CDR3 region has 16 residues. CDR1 is MDHEN, CDR2 SYDVKM, per germline. The V gene lost 4 bases and the J gene lost 3 bases, with 18 bases spanning the gap. CDR3 bases: TGTGCCAGCAGTTCCAGCTCATCCAGGGAAAAAGAGACCCAGTACTTC. It translates to CASSSSSSREKETQYF.